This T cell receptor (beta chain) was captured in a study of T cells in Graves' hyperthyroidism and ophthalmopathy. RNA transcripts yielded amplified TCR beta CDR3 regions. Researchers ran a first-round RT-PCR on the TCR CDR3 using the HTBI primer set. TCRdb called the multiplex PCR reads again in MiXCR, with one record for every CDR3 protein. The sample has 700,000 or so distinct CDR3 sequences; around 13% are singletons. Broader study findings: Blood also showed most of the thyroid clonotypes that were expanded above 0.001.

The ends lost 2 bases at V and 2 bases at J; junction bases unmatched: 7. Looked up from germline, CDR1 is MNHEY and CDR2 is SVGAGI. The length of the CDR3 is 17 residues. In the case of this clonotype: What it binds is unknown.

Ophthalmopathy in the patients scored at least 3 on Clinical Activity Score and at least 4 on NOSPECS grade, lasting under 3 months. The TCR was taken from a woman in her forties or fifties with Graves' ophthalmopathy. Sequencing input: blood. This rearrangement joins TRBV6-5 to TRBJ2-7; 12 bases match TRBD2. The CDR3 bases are TGTGCCAGCAGTTACAACCCGCTAGCGGGAGGGCCCTACGAGCAGTACTTC. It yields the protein CASSYNPLAGGPYEQYF.